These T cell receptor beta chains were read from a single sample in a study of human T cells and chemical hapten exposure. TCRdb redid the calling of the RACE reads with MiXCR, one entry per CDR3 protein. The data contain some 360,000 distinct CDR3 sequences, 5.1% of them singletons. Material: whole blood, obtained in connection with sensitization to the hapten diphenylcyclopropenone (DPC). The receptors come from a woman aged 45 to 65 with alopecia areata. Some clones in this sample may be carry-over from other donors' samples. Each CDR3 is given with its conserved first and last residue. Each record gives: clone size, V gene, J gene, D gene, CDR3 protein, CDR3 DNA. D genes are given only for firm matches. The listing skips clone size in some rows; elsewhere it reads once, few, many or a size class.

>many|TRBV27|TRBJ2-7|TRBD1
CASSSQLRGRYEQYF
TGTGCCAGCAGTTCCCAGCTCAGGGGGCGGTACGAGCAGTACTTC
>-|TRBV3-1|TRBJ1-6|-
CASSSRPKSSYNSPLHF
TGTGCCAGCAGCTCTAGACCGAAGAGTTCCTATAATTCACCCCTCCACTTT
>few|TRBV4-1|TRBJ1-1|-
CASSQQGSNTEAFF
TGCGCCAGCAGCCAACAGGGATCGAACACTGAAGCTTTCTTT
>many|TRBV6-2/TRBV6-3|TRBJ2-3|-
CANLLGGEGGTDTQYF
TGTGCCAACCTCCTAGGGGGGGAGGGTGGCACAGATACGCAGTATTTT
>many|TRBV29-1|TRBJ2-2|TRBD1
CSVALWDRGRTGELFF
TGCAGCGTCGCCCTATGGGACAGGGGGCGAACCGGGGAGCTGTTTTTT
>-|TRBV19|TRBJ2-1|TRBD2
CASSIRGGPYNEQFF
TGTGCCAGTAGTATACGCGGGGGGCCTTACAATGAGCAGTTCTTC
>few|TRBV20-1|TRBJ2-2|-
CSARPADGTGELFF
TGCAGTGCTAGACCCGCCGATGGCACCGGGGAGCTGTTTTTT
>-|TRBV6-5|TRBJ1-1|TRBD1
CASSYPGQGAEAFF
TGTGCCAGCAGTTACCCTGGACAGGGGGCTGAAGCTTTCTTT
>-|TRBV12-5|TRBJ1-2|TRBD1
CASGGPDRVETF
TGTGCTAGCGGGGGCCCGGACAGGGTTGAAACCTTC
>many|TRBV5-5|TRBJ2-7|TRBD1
CASSFGTGMGYEQYF
TGTGCCAGCAGCTTTGGGACAGGGATGGGATACGAGCAGTACTTC
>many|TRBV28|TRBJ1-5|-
CASSKPDSNQPQHF
TGTGCCAGCAGTAAGCCGGATAGCAATCAGCCCCAGCATTTT
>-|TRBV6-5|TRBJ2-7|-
CASSRSPSYEQYF
TGTGCCAGCAGTAGAAGTCCTTCCTACGAGCAGTACTTC
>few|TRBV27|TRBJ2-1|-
CASSLYDSSYNEQFF
TGTGCCAGCAGTTTATACGACAGCTCCTACAATGAGCAGTTCTTC
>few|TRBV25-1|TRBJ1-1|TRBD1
CASSPDREHTEAFF
TGTGCCAGCAGTCCAGACAGGGAGCATACTGAAGCTTTCTTT
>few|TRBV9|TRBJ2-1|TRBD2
CASSELAVDNEQFF
TGTGCCAGCAGCGAACTAGCGGTTGACAATGAGCAGTTCTTC
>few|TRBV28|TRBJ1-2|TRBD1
CASSSGQGTADGYTF
TGTGCCAGCAGTTCCGGACAGGGGACCGCCGATGGCTACACCTTC
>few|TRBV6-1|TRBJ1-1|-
CASSSHGDTEAFF
TGTGCCAGCAGTTCCCACGGGGACACTGAAGCTTTCTTT
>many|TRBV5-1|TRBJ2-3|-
CASSQTGNSFTDTQYF
TGCGCCAGCAGCCAAACCGGTAACAGCTTCACAGATACGCAGTATTTT
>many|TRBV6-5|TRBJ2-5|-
CASSTGGETQYF
TGTGCCAGCAGCACAGGCGGGGAGACCCAGTACTTC
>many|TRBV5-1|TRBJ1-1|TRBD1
CATRTGTNTEAFF
TGCGCCACCCGGACAGGAACTAACACTGAAGCTTTCTTT
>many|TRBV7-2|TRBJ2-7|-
CASSLLATHEQYF
TGTGCCAGCAGCCTATTAGCGACTCACGAGCAGTACTTC
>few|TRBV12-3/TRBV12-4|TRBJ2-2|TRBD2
CASSLGLADPTGELFF
TGTGCCAGCAGTTTGGGGCTAGCGGACCCCACCGGGGAGCTGTTTTTT
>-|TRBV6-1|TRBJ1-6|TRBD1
CASSERQGDSPLHF
TGTGCCAGCAGTGAACGACAGGGGGATTCACCCCTCCACTTT
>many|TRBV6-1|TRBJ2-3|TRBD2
CASSPLAGVSTDTQYF
TGTGCCAGCAGTCCACTAGCGGGGGTTAGCACAGATACGCAGTATTTT
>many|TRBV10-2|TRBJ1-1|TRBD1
CASSESRGRTEAFF
TGCGCCAGCAGTGAGTCAAGGGGGCGAACTGAAGCTTTCTTT
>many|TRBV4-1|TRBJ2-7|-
CASSQDRGSSYEQYF
TGCGCCAGCAGCCAAGATCGAGGGAGCTCCTACGAGCAGTACTTC
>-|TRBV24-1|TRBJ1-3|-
CATSAERPTIYF
TGTGCCACCAGTGCCGAGAGGCCCACCATATATTTT
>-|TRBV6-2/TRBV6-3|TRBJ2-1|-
CASSYQGYNEQFF
TGTGCCAGCAGTTACCAGGGTTACAATGAGCAGTTCTTC
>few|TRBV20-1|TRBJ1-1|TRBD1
CSAYPGTGNTEAFF
TGCAGTGCTTATCCCGGGACAGGGAACACTGAAGCTTTCTTT
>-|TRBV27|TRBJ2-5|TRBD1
CASKMLGQGKVQYF
TGTGCCAGCAAGATGTTAGGACAGGGGAAGGTCCAGTACTTC
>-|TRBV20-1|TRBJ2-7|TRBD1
CSAPPGTGTYEQYF
TGCAGCGCCCCCCCCGGGACAGGGACCTACGAGCAGTACTTC
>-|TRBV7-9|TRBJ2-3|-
CASSPGPFTDTQYF
TGTGCCAGCAGCCCTGGGCCCTTCACAGATACGCAGTATTTT
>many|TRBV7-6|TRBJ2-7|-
CASSPNAGDEQYF
TGTGCCAGCAGCCCGAATGCCGGGGACGAGCAGTACTTC
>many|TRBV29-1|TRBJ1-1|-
CSVSGRVNTEAFF
TGCAGCGTTTCAGGCAGGGTGAACACTGAAGCTTTCTTT
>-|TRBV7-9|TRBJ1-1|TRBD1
CASSSETGGHTEAFF
TGTGCCAGCAGCTCCGAGACAGGGGGCCACACTGAAGCTTTCTTT
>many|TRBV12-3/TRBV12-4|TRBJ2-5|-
CASSSSGETQYF
TGTGCCAGCAGTTCCAGCGGGGAGACCCAGTACTTC
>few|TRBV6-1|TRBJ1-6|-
CASGTASSYNSPLHF
TGTGCCAGCGGGACCGCTAGCTCCTATAATTCACCCCTCCACTTT
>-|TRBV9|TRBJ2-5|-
CASSVGNRAQETQYF
TGTGCCAGCAGCGTAGGCAACAGGGCCCAAGAGACCCAGTACTTC
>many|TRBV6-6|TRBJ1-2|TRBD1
CASTGQGANYGYTF
TGTGCCAGCACTGGACAGGGGGCAAACTATGGCTACACCTTC
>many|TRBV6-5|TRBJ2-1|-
CASSPPPGLPYNEQFF
TGTGCCAGCAGTCCCCCCCCGGGACTTCCCTACAATGAGCAGTTCTTC